What follows are 27 T cell receptor beta chains derived from one specimen sequenced in a study of blood T cell repertoires in COVID-19. Sequenced by immunoSEQ multiplex PCR; TCRdb stores in-frame clones only, minus some. The table includes 180,000 or so clones, around 87% detected once. Specimen: peripheral blood. These receptors came from a man between 18 and 35 years old with acute or convalescent COVID-19.

The gene calls are TRBV7-2 and TRBJ2-1; D uncertain. The V gene lost 4 bases and the J gene lost 0 bases, with 10 bases spanning the gap. This CDR3 has 15 residues. Per the germline V gene, CDR1 is SGHTA and CDR2 is FQGNSA. This chain's CDR3 is CASSSAWSSYNEQFF. CDR3 in DNA: TGTGCCAGCAGCTCCGCCTGGAGCTCCTACAATGAGCAGTTCTTC.

The V and J genes are TRBV30 and TRBJ2-5; 10 bases agree with TRBD2. This CDR3 contains 17 residues. CDR1 is GTSNPN and CDR2 is SVGIG in the germline V gene (reference sequence). Unmatched junction bases numbered 11, after V lost 2 bases and J lost 2 bases. CDR3 sequence (DNA): TGTGCCTGGAGTCCATCCTACCCACTAGCGGGGCAAGAGACCCAGTACTTC. Translation gives CAWSPSYPLAGQETQYF.

The chain couples TRBV24-1 to TRBJ2-7; D possibly corresponds to TRBD1 (6 bases). CDR1 and CDR2 from the germline V gene are KGHDR and SFDVKD. The CDR3 runs 12 residues. Trimming removed 1 base from V and 6 bases from J, with 6 bases in between. The CDR3 DNA reads TGTGCCACCAGTGATTTCAGGGGCGAGCAGTACTTC. It translates to CATSDFRGEQYF.

The chain is built from TRBV3-1 (or the pseudogene TRBV3-2) and TRBJ2-2; 9 bases are a match to TRBD1. V lost 5 bases, J lost 13 bases, and 8 bases stayed unmatched. Germline CDR1 is LGHDT and CDR2 is YNNKEL (reference sequence). This CDR3 contains 13 residues. CDR3 in DNA: TGTGCCAGCAGCGCCCAGGGGACAGGGTCGCTGTTTTTT. Its protein product is CASSAQGTGSLFF.

This chain uses TRBV6-5 with TRBJ2-3; TRBD2 matches at 8 bases. This CDR3 has 13 amino acids. Germline lookup yields CDR1 MNHEY and CDR2 SVGAGI. J lost 4 bases, V lost 6 bases, and 3 bases had no gene match. This CDR3 reads CASRNSGADTQYF. CDR3 sequence (DNA): TGTGCCAGCAGGAATAGCGGGGCAGATACGCAGTATTTT.

This sequence joins TRBV27 and TRBJ2-3, with a tentative D call TRBD1 (5 bases). This CDR3 has 14 amino acids. Germline V gives CDR1 MNHEY, CDR2 SMNVEV (reference sequence). Trimming shortened V by 4 bases and J by 4 bases, and 12 bases separated the two germline ends. DNA of the CDR3: TGTGCCAGCAGTTCCCCCAGGGCAGCAGATACGCAGTATTTT. Protein sequence: CASSSPRAADTQYF.

This chain joins TRBV27 and TRBJ2-5; tentative D call: TRBD2 (6 bases). V lost 0 bases, J lost 5 bases, and 13 bases lay in between. The CDR3 has 15 amino acids. In germline, CDR1 is MNHEY, CDR2 SMNVEV (reference sequence). The CDR3 nucleotides read TGTGCCAGCAGTTTATCGTACAGAGCGGGCGAGACCCAGTACTTC. Translating gives CASSLSYRAGETQYF.

V is TRBV7-9 and J is TRBJ2-1, with TRBD1 matching over 12 bases. J lost 9 bases, V lost 11 bases, and 11 bases had no gene match. This CDR3 is built from 14 residues. The germline CDR1 and CDR2 sequences are SEHNR and FQNEAQ (reference sequence). The CDR3 is CAPGGTGGAFEQFF. In DNA form, the CDR3 reads TGTGCCCCCGGGGGGACAGGGGGCGCGTTTGAGCAGTTCTTC.

The rearrangement links TRBV28 to TRBJ1-5, with D hard to call. This CDR3 comprises 13 residues. V lost 2 bases and J lost 6, with 8 bases in between. CDR1 is MDHEN, CDR2 SYDVKM, per germline. This CDR3 reads CASSLQVTQPQHF. CDR3 nucleotides: TGTGCCAGCAGTTTACAGGTTACTCAGCCCCAGCATTTT.

The rearrangement links TRBV10-3 to TRBJ1-2; 8 positions match TRBD1. V shed 2 bases, J shed 4 bases, and the junction held 9 bases outside the gene matches. This CDR3 region has 16 residues. CDR1 is ENHRY and CDR2 is SYGVKD in the germline V gene. CDR3 loop: CAISEVAGGGGYGYTF. DNA of the CDR3: TGTGCCATCAGTGAGGTTGCAGGGGGCGGTGGCTATGGCTACACCTTC.

CDR3 protein: CASGPGQDYSYEQYV. DNA of the CDR3: TGTGCCAGCGGCCCGGGACAGGACTACTCCTACGAGCAGTACGTC. This chain joins TRBV28 and TRBJ2-7; 8 bases fit TRBD1. This CDR3 is built from 15 residues. J lost 0 bases, V lost 8 bases, and 9 bases had no gene match. Germline-derived CDR1 and CDR2 are MDHEN and SYDVKM.

The V call is TRBV10-3, the J call TRBJ2-3; D call uncertain. Germline lookup yields CDR1 ENHRY and CDR2 SYGVKD. The CDR3 length is 14 residues. Trimming stripped 0 bases from V and 2 bases from J, with 6 bases between. The CDR3 region is CAISESDSTDTQYF. The CDR3 DNA is TGTGCCATCAGTGAGTCAGACTCCACAGATACGCAGTATTTT.

The rearrangement joins TRBV14 to TRBJ2-2, with 8 bases aligning to TRBD1. Germline CDR1 is SGHDN and CDR2 is FVKESK. There are 15 residues in the CDR3. Trimming took 4 bases from V and 5 from J; bases not matched to a gene: 6. CDR3 in amino acids: CASSPWTGRTGELFF. CDR3 in DNA: TGTGCCAGCAGCCCATGGACAGGGCGGACCGGGGAGCTGTTTTTT.

The J gene is TRBJ2-6, the V gene TRBV6-2 or TRBV6-3; a weak D match, TRBD2 (7 bases). V lost 2 bases, J lost 4 bases, and 9 bases lay in between. Germline assignment: CDR1 MNHEY and CDR2 SVGEGT. This CDR3 contains 15 residues. The CDR3 loop reads CASSYGGAGANVLTF. The CDR3 region has the DNA TGTGCCAGCAGTTACGGGGGGGCGGGGGCCAACGTCCTGACTTTC.

The chain recombines TRBV19 with TRBJ1-5; 7 bases map to TRBD1. CDR1 and CDR2 from the germline V gene are LNHDA and SQIVND (reference sequence). The CDR3 spans 15 residues. V lost 5 bases and J lost 7; bases outside the gene matches: 11. CDR3 residues: CASSQHQGEGQPQHF. CDR3 DNA: TGTGCCAGTAGTCAACATCAGGGGGAAGGGCAGCCCCAGCATTTT. Full variable domain (outside the CDR3, taken from reference TRBV19 and TRBJ1-5): DGGITQSPKYLFRKEGQNVTLSCEQNLNHDAMYWYRQDPGQGLRLIYYSQIVNDFQKGDIAEGYSVSREKKESFPLTVTSAQKNPTAFYLCASSQHQGEGQPQHFGDGTRLSIL.

This chain links TRBV19 with TRBJ1-5; D perhaps matches TRBD1 (5 bases). The CDR3 contains 15 residues. V was cut by 1 base and J by 2 bases, with 9 bases left in between. Germline V lookup: CDR1 LNHDA, CDR2 SQIVND (reference sequence). The CDR3 region has the DNA TGTGCCAGTAGTATAGTGCCGGGGGGCAATCAGCCCCAGCATTTT. It translates to CASSIVPGGNQPQHF. The complete variable domain, with remaining parts taken from reference TRBV19 and TRBJ1-5, reads DGGITQSPKYLFRKEGQNVTLSCEQNLNHDAMYWYRQDPGQGLRLIYYSQIVNDFQKGDIAEGYSVSREKKESFPLTVTSAQKNPTAFYLCASSIVPGGNQPQHFGDGTRLSIL.

The chain combines TRBV6-5 with TRBJ2-7; the match to TRBD1 covers 9 bases. CDR3 length equals 15 residues. Germline V lookup: CDR1 MNHEY, CDR2 SVGAGI. The V and J ends lost 6 bases and 4 bases, in that order; junction bases with no gene match: 10. The CDR3 sequence: CASRSSGTGRYEQYF. CDR3 coding DNA: TGTGCCAGCAGGTCATCGGGGACAGGGCGGTACGAGCAGTACTTC.

This sequence joins TRBV5-1 and TRBJ2-2; tentative D call: TRBD1 (6 bases). The CDR3 contains 14 residues. V gave up 4 bases and J gave up 2 bases, with 9 bases separating them. Germline V lookup: CDR1 SGHRS, CDR2 YFSETQ. The CDR3 DNA is TGCGCCAGCAGCGTGGGACAAAACACCGGGGAGCTGTTTTTT. Its protein is CASSVGQNTGELFF.

The chain has TRBV19 and TRBJ1-5, with 11 bases identical to TRBD1. CDR1 and CDR2 (germline): LNHDA, SQIVND (reference sequence). This CDR3 spans 14 amino acids. J was trimmed by 5 bases and V by 8 bases; bases with no gene match: 5. The CDR3 nucleotides are TGTGCCAGTTCGGGACAGGGGGGAGATCAGCCCCAGCATTTT. The encoded protein is CASSGQGGDQPQHF.

The V and J genes are TRBV3-1 (or the pseudogene TRBV3-2) and TRBJ1-2; D is possibly TRBD1 (6 bases). The germline CDR1 and CDR2 sequences are LGHDT and YNNKEL (reference sequence). CDR3 size: 13 residues. V was clipped by 6 bases and J by 6 bases, with 14 bases between them. The CDR3 loop reads CASRKGGANGYTF. The CDR3 DNA sequence: TGTGCCAGCAGAAAGGGGGGGGCTAATGGCTACACCTTC.

The gene calls are TRBV7-2 and TRBJ1-3; possible D gene TRBD1, 6 bases. The germline V and J ends were trimmed by 5 bases and 0 bases, with 11 bases remaining between them. CDR1 is SGHTA, CDR2 FQGNSA, per germline. The CDR3 runs to 15 residues. The CDR3 sequence is CASSQGLLSGNTIYF. The CDR3 DNA reads TGTGCCAGCAGCCAGGGGCTCCTCTCTGGAAACACCATATATTTT.

The CDR3 here is CASSPPSAGKAEAFF. CDR3 coding DNA: TGTGCCAGCAGTCCCCCGTCGGCGGGAAAAGCTGAAGCTTTCTTT. The chain recombines TRBV28 with TRBJ1-1, with no clear D. Germline lookup yields CDR1 MDHEN and CDR2 SYDVKM. This CDR3 contains 15 residues. The V gene lost 5 bases and the J gene lost 6 bases, with 19 bases spanning the gap. The whole variable domain, filled in from reference TRBV28 and TRBJ1-1, reads DVKVTQSSRYLVKRTGEKVFLECVQDMDHENMFWYRQDPGLGLRLIYFSYDVKMKEKGDIPEGYSVSREKKERFSLILESASTNQTSMYLCASSPPSAGKAEAFFGQGTRLTVV.

The chain links TRBV4-1 to TRBJ1-4, with TRBD1 matching over 9 bases. CDR1 is MGHRA and CDR2 is YSYEKL in the germline V gene. The CDR3 runs 15 residues. V shed 1 base and J 7 bases; nucleotides not matched to a gene: 4. DNA of the CDR3: TGCGCCAGCAGCCAAGTTTGGACAGGGGCTGAAAAACTGTTTTTT. Protein sequence: CASSQVWTGAEKLFF.

The chain carries TRBV6-5 and TRBJ2-1; D is possibly TRBD2 (7 bases). From germline, CDR1 is MNHEY and CDR2 SVGAGI. This CDR3 has 16 residues. The V end lost 4 bases, the J end lost 7 bases, and 20 bases lay between the germline ends. CDR3 DNA sequence: TGTGCCAGCAGTTGGCGGGGGCTACCATTAGTTAATGAGCAGTTCTTC. It is translated as CASSWRGLPLVNEQFF.

The V and J genes are TRBV5-5 and TRBJ1-5, with 8 bases identical to TRBD1. CDR3 length equals 18 residues. Germline CDR1 and CDR2: SGHKS and YYEKEE (reference sequence). Unmatched junction bases numbered 9, after V lost 0 bases and J lost 1 base. The CDR3 coding sequence is TGTGCCAGCAGCTTGGAGACCCAGGGGGCAAGAAGCAATCAGCCCCAGCATTTT. Residues: CASSLETQGARSNQPQHF.

This clone is a singleton in its sample. J is TRBJ2-2 and V is TRBV19; 9 nucleotides align to TRBD1. V shed 4 bases, J shed 5 bases, and the junction held 8 bases outside the gene matches. Per the germline V gene, CDR1 is LNHDA and CDR2 is SQIVND (reference sequence). CDR3 length: 16 amino acids. CDR3 in DNA: TGTGCCAGTAGTACCCTCGGACAGGGGAGGACCGGGGAGCTGTTTTTT. This codes for CASSTLGQGRTGELFF.

This clone was seen a single time. This chain connects TRBV10-2 to TRBJ1-1; D might be TRBD1 (6 bases). V was shortened by 3 bases and J by 5 bases, with 22 bases between the two germline ends. The germline gives CDR1 WSHSY, CDR2 SAAADI. This CDR3 has 17 residues. CDR3 DNA: TGCGCCAGCAGTGAATCGGTTAGGGCAGGGGCGCGAACTGAAGCTTTCTTT. This codes for CASSESVRAGARTEAFF.